The clone carrying this TCR beta chain turned up a few times. Its antigen is undetermined. From germline, CDR1 is SGHRS and CDR2 YFSETQ. The ends lost 4 bases at V and 4 bases at J; junction bases unmatched: 10. The CDR3 is made up of 16 amino acids. These data are taken from a study of T-cell reconstitution after alpha-beta-depleted transplantation in children. Findings of the study overall: T-cell counts and diversity at one year following transplant were attributed mainly to newly produced T cells. The origin of alpha-beta T cells about two months after transplant was reportedly several hundred expanded graft clones. Certain patients had high TCRbeta diversity at day 60, and it came from recipient T cells and thymic progenitors that survived.

Unique molecular identifiers were used to barcode this TCRbeta library. TCRdb recomputed calls from the PCR reads with MiXCR, one row per CDR3 protein. In the table there are approximately 210,000 distinct CDR3 sequences, roughly 15% of which are singletons. V and J are TRBV5-1 and TRBJ2-3, with TRBD2 matching over 9 bases. This sequence originates from a male patient aged 2-9 years who had a stem cell transplant for acute lymphoblastic leukemia, so the T cells may come from the graft donor. Sequenced material: PBMCs, mostly from graft donor cells, taken 360 days after TCRalphabeta/CD19-depleted stem cell transplant. The CDR3 DNA reads TGCGCCAGCAGCATCCCTATAGCGGGAGCCTCAGATACGCAGTATTTT. Its protein is CASSIPIAGASDTQYF. The entire variable domain, with the rest obtained from reference TRBV5-1 and TRBJ2-3, is as follows: KAGVTQTPRYLIKTRGQQVTLSCSPISGHRSVSWYQQTPGQGLQFLFEYFSETQRNKGNFPGRFSGRQFSNSRSEMNVSTLELGDSALYLCASSIPIAGASDTQYFGPGTRLTVL.